Detailed here is one T cell receptor (beta chain). These data come from a study of blood T cell repertoires in COVID-19. Sequenced by immunoSEQ multiplex PCR; TCRdb stores in-frame clones only, minus some. This sample yields around 330,000 clones, of which about nine tenths are seen a single time; 5.2% belongs to the top ten. This CDR3 has 18 residues. J lost 4 bases, V lost 3 bases, and 12 bases had no gene match. Germline CDR1 reads KGHSH; CDR2 reads LQKENI. Clinical histories supplied by participants themselves formed the basis of cohort assignment. The receptor's source is a man aged 60 to 75 who had recovered from COVID-19. The chain combines TRBV18 with TRBJ2-2; 9 bases are a match to TRBD2. Material for sequencing was PBMCs or T cells enriched from blood (not recorded which). In DNA form, the CDR3 reads TGTGCCAGCTCACCTCGACCGGCGGGAGGGCCCGTCACCGGGGAGCTGTTTTTT. Translated: CASSPRPAGGPVTGELFF.